This T cell receptor (beta chain) was observed in a study of blood T cell repertoires in COVID-19. For the study at large: Sites in the United States, Italy and Spain provided acute and convalescent COVID-19 samples.

Germline-derived CDR1 and CDR2 are SGHNT and YENEEA. Trimming cost V 10 bases and J 5 bases, with 15 bases left between them. The CDR3 is 13 amino acids. In the study's own analysis: Reference gene primer amplification gave estimated nucleated cell counts. This table comes from immunoSEQ multiplex PCR, and its TCRdb copy is limited to in-frame clones, with some not included. Clone size and the V and J calls come from that table; the DNA yielded D and trimming. The data show fewer than 150,000 clones, 75% to 90% seen once. This chain connects TRBV11-3 to TRBJ2-1, with unresolved D. The specimen sequenced was peripheral blood. The receptor was isolated from a human donor in a cohort sampled during active COVID-19. The chain's CDR3 is CATQSEEDNEQFF. In nucleotides, the CDR3 is TGTGCCACCCAGAGCGAAGAAGACAATGAGCAGTTCTTC.